The T cell receptor beta chain described here comes from a study of beta chain features in type 1 diabetes. Turning to the study itself: Healthy donors resembled patients in age, gender and cell yields.

Germline V CDR1 and CDR2: SGHTA, FQGNSA. The V end lost 5 bases, the J end lost 2 bases, and 17 bases lay between the germline ends. The CDR3 is 16 amino acids. All of the isolated RNA was reverse transcribed, so expressed TCRB transcripts were sequenced. Deep immunoSEQ sequencing covered naive, central memory and regulatory T cell samples. Measured with immunoSEQ multiplex PCR; TCRdb has only the in-frame clones, and not every one. The sample consists of around 320,000 clones, around 13% of them appearing once. General study points: Cells that show high TCR expression could be over-represented by cDNA sequencing. Fewer insertions but more deletions were seen at VDJ junctions in type 1 diabetes patients.

With respect to this clone: What it recognizes is unknown.

The rearrangement joins TRBV7-2 to TRBJ2-3; D perhaps matches TRBD2 (5 bases). The sequenced sample was central memory CD4+ T cells from blood. The TCR was taken from a young man in good health. The CDR3 DNA is TGTGCCAGCAGCCTGGGTAATAGCGCCCTCACAGATACGCAGTATTTT. This sequence encodes CASSLGNSALTDTQYF.